This TCR beta chain stems from a study of T cells in Graves' hyperthyroidism and ophthalmopathy. Overall study findings and caveats: Progression to ophthalmopathy was predicted a median of 6.5 months early.

This clonotype appeared many times. Antigen unknown. CDR1 and CDR2 from the germline V gene are SGHAT and FQDESV (reference sequence). The V gene lost 3 bases and the J gene lost 2 bases, with 17 bases spanning the gap. The CDR3 totals 16 residues. There were TCR beta CDR3 regions amplified from RNA transcripts. The HTBI primer set drove a first-round RT-PCR of the TCR CDR3. TCRdb analysed the multiplex PCR reads with MiXCR anew, one entry per CDR3 protein. The sample has about 380,000 distinct CDR3 sequences; 15% to 20% are singletons. V is TRBV11-1 and J is TRBJ2-7; unclear D gene. The receptor was derived from a young man with Graves' ophthalmopathy. The specimen sequenced was blood. The CDR3 loop is CASSFGDLSMAYEQYF. The CDR3 DNA follows: TGTGCCAGCAGCTTTGGTGACTTGAGTATGGCCTACGAGCAGTACTTC.